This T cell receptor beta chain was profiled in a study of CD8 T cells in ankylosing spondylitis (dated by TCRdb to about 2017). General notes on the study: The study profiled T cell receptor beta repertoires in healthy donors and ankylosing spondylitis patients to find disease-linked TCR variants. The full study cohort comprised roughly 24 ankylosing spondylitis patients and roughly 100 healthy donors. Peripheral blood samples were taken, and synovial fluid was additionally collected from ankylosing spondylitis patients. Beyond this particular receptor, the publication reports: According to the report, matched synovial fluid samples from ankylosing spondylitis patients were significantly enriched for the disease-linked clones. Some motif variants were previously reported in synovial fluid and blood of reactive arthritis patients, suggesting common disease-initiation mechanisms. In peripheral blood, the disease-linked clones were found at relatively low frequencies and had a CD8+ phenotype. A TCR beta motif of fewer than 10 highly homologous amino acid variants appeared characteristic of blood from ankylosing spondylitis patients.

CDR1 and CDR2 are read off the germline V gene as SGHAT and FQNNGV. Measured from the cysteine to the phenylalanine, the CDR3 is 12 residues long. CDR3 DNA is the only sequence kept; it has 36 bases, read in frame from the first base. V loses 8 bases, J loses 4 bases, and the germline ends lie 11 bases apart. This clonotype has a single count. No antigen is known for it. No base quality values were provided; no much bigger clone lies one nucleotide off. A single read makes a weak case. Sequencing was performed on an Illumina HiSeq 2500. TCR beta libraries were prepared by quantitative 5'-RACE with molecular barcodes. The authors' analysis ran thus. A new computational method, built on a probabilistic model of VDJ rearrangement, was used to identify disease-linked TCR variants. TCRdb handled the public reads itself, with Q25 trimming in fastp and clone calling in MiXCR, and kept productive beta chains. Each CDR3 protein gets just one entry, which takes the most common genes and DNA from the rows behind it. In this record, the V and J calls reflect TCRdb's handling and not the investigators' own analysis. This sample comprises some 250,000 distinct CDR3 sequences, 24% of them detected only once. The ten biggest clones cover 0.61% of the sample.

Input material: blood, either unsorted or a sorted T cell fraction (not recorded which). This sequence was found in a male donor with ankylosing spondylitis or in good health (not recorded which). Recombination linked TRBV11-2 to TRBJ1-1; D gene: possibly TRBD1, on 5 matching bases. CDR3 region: CASRRRGTEAFF. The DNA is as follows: TGTGCCAGCCGACGGAGGGGCACTGAAGCTTTCTTT.